Following are 19 T cell receptor beta chains from one sample sequenced in a study of blood T cells in healthy people across ages. The second PCR ran 7 to 11 cycles with a sample-barcoded 5' primer and J-beta primers. TCRdb reprocessed the 5' RACE reads with MiXCR, giving one entry per CDR3 protein. The sample includes about 1.4 million distinct CDR3 sequences, approximately 60% of them seen just once. Sequencing was done on a sample of blood. The source of these receptors is a man younger than 30 in good health.

The chain carries TRBV2 and TRBJ2-5; 10 nucleotides match TRBD2. CDR1 is SNHLY and CDR2 is FYNNEI in the germline V gene. The ends lost 9 bases at V and 2 bases at J; junction bases unmatched: 9. This CDR3 has 15 residues. The CDR3, as DNA: TGTGCCAGTGCTAGGACTAGCGGAATTCAAGAGACCCAGTACTTC. Encoded protein: CASARTSGIQETQYF. Full variable domain (remainder filled in from reference TRBV2 and TRBJ2-5): EPEVTQTPSHQVTQMGQEVILRCVPISNHLYFYWYRQILGQKVEFLVSFYNNEISEKSEIFDDQFSVERPDGSNFTLKIRSTKLEDSAMYFCASARTSGIQETQYFGPGTRLLVL.

This clonotype was counted a few times. The gene calls are TRBV3-1 and TRBJ2-7; either TRBD1 or TRBD2 may fit D (5 bases each). V was clipped by 8 bases and J by 1 base, with 12 bases between them. Germline V gene lookup returns CDR1 LGHDT and CDR2 YNNKEL (reference sequence). CDR3 length: 13 amino acids. CDR3 amino acids: CASGETVSYEQYF. The CDR3 DNA sequence: TGTGCCAGCGGGGAGACAGTTTCCTACGAGCAGTACTTC.

The chain carries TRBV11-1 and TRBJ2-1, with D perhaps matching TRBD2 (5 bases). V was cut by 4 bases and J by 0 bases, with 10 bases left in between. From germline, CDR1 is SGHAT and CDR2 FQDESV (reference sequence). The CDR3 is 15 residues long. The CDR3 protein is CASSSSDSSYNEQFF. The CDR3 DNA follows: TGTGCCAGCAGCTCCTCGGACTCCTCCTACAATGAGCAGTTCTTC.

This clonotype was counted a single time. This chain uses TRBV24-1 with TRBJ2-3, with unresolved D. CDR1 and CDR2 (germline): KGHDR, SFDVKD. This CDR3 is 16 amino acids long. Trimming shortened V by 3 bases and J by 0 bases, and 12 bases separated the two germline ends. The CDR3, as DNA: TGTGCCACCAGTGATCGTCGAGGAACTAGCACAGATACGCAGTATTTT. Translated: CATSDRRGTSTDTQYF.

Ten or more counts support this clonotype. The chain is built from TRBV29-1 and TRBJ2-1, with TRBD1 matching over 7 bases. The J segment lost 7 bases and the V segment lost 5 bases, leaving 8 bases of the junction unmatched. The CDR3 has 13 residues. Germline CDR1 is SQVTM and CDR2 is ANQGSEA. DNA for the CDR3: TGCAGCGTTAAAGGGGGCTTAGGGAATGAGCAGTTCTTC. This codes for CSVKGGLGNEQFF.

The chain uses TRBV6-1 and TRBJ2-7; 7 bases are shared with TRBD1. This CDR3 contains 14 residues. The germline gives CDR1 MNHNS, CDR2 SASEGT. V dropped 2 bases and J dropped 2; count of bases not matched to a gene: 3. As DNA, the CDR3 is TGTGCCAGCAGTGAAACAGGGGCCCCCTACGAGCAGTACTTC. Translating it yields CASSETGAPYEQYF.

The genes are TRBV2 and TRBJ1-5; weak D call: TRBD1 (5 bases). Per germline, CDR1 SNHLY and CDR2 FYNNEI. Trimming took off 5 bases at V and 2 bases at J, with 16 bases between the two ends. CDR3 size: 16 residues. CDR3 protein: CASSPRQGVGNQPQHF. In nucleotides, the CDR3 is TGTGCCAGCAGTCCCCGGCAGGGAGTGGGCAATCAGCCCCAGCATTTT.

In the case of this clonotype: The junction shows a germline mismatch at one end, possibly a read error. The rearrangement links TRBV12-3 or TRBV12-4 to TRBJ2-5, with D possibly being TRBD1 or TRBD2 (5 bases each). The CDR3 runs 13 residues. The CDR3 bases are TGTGCCAGCCGTTTGGGCAGGGAGAATGAGCAGTACTTC. Protein: CASRLGRENEQYF.

J is TRBJ1-1 and V is TRBV6-1; possible D gene TRBD1, 5 bases. V was cut by 5 bases and J by 0 bases, with 10 bases left in between. The germline V gene encodes CDR1 MNHNS and CDR2 SASEGT. CDR3 length equals 14 residues. The CDR3, as DNA: TGTGCCAGCAGTTCGACAGACATGAACACTGAAGCTTTCTTT. It specifies CASSSTDMNTEAFF.

The chain couples TRBV27 to TRBJ2-2; D unresolved. CDR3 length: 13 amino acids. Trimming took off 7 bases at V and 8 bases at J, with 14 bases between the two ends. In germline, CDR1 is MNHEY, CDR2 SMNVEV (reference sequence). The DNA of the CDR3 is TGTGCCAGCAAAATACAGAGAACTGGGGAGCTGTTTTTT. It translates to CASKIQRTGELFF.

The gene calls are TRBV5-1 and TRBJ2-2; D is undetermined. V was trimmed by 2 bases and J by 4 bases, leaving 12 bases between them. Germline V gene sequence: CDR1 SGHRS, CDR2 YFSETQ. CDR3 length: 15 amino acids. The CDR3 sequence: CASSFPGSGTGELFF. As DNA, the CDR3 is TGCGCCAGCAGCTTCCCTGGGTCGGGCACCGGGGAGCTGTTTTTT. Complete variable domain (other parts from reference TRBV5-1 and TRBJ2-2): KAGVTQTPRYLIKTRGQQVTLSCSPISGHRSVSWYQQTPGQGLQFLFEYFSETQRNKGNFPGRFSGRQFSNSRSEMNVSTLELGDSALYLCASSFPGSGTGELFFGEGSRLTVL.

The V and J genes are TRBV5-1 and TRBJ1-1; TRBD1 aligns across 8 bases. The CDR3 contains 16 residues. Germline CDR1 reads SGHRS; CDR2 reads YFSETQ. V shed 0 bases and J 2 bases; nucleotides not matched to a gene: 6. CDR3 nucleotide sequence: TGCGCCAGCAGCTTGGTAACAGGGGGGACCAACACTGAAGCTTTCTTT. It translates to CASSLVTGGTNTEAFF.

This clonotype turned up a few times. This rearrangement joins TRBV7-2 to TRBJ2-7; TRBD2 matches 10 bases. With V trimmed by 3 bases and J by 0 bases, 11 bases remained unmatched. Germline V gene sequence: CDR1 SGHTA, CDR2 FQGNSA. There are 18 residues in the CDR3. The CDR3 DNA follows: TGTGCCAGCAGCTTGCGGGTGACTAGCGGGCCGAGCTCCTACGAGCAGTACTTC. Amino acid sequence: CASSLRVTSGPSSYEQYF.

The genes are TRBV6-1 and TRBJ2-7, with 7 bases fitting TRBD1. Germline V gene sequence: CDR1 MNHNS, CDR2 SASEGT. The CDR3 sequence is 12 residues long. The V and J ends lost 5 bases and 6 bases, in that order; junction bases with no gene match: 4. CDR3 in DNA: TGTGCCAGCAGTAACAGGGGAATCGAGCAGTACTTC. This gives the protein CASSNRGIEQYF.

This sequence joins TRBV10-3 and TRBJ2-1; D gene ambiguous. V was cut by 5 bases and J by 12 bases, with 17 bases left in between. Germline V gene data show CDR1 as ENHRY and CDR2 as SYGVKD. The CDR3 length is 13 residues. The CDR3 DNA is TGTGCCATCAGTTTGGACCCTCCCGCCCGGCAGTTCTTC. Protein product: CAISLDPPARQFF.

V usage is TRBV6-1 and J usage is TRBJ2-1, with 14 nucleotides matching TRBD2. J lost 2 bases, V lost 5 bases, and 5 bases had no gene match. Germline-derived CDR1 and CDR2 are MNHNS and SASEGT. CDR3 length: 17 residues. The CDR3, as DNA: TGTGCCAGCAGTCGGGGACTAGCGGGAGCGACCTACAATGAGCAGTTCTTC. Translated, it gives CASSRGLAGATYNEQFF.

The chain employs TRBV25-1 and TRBJ1-5; 9 bases agree with TRBD1. Per the germline V gene, CDR1 is MGHDK and CDR2 is SYGVNS. Trimming removed 2 bases from V and 6 bases from J; junction bases left unmatched: 5. The CDR3 contains 15 residues. This chain's CDR3 is CASSEEGQGIQPQHF. In DNA form, the CDR3 reads TGTGCCAGCAGTGAAGAGGGACAGGGCATTCAGCCCCAGCATTTT. Variable domain in full (rest from reference TRBV25-1 and TRBJ1-5): EADIYQTPRYLVIGTGKKITLECSQTMGHDKMYWYQQDPGMELHLIHYSYGVNSTEKGDLSSESTVSRIRTEHFPLTLESARPSHTSQYLCASSEEGQGIQPQHFGDGTRLSIL.

This chain joins TRBV6-2 or TRBV6-3 and TRBJ1-5; D is uncertain. CDR1 MNHEY and CDR2 SVGEGT come from the germline V gene. CDR3 length: 13 residues. Trimming cost V 1 base and J 7 bases, with 8 bases left between them. The CDR3 bases are TGTGCCAGCAGTTACTACGGTAACCAGCCCCAGCATTTT. Encoded protein: CASSYYGNQPQHF.

Of note for this clonotype: A junction boundary mismatches the germline segment, possibly from a read error. The chain couples TRBV7-7 to TRBJ2-7; D is possibly TRBD1 (6 bases). The CDR3 spans 14 residues. CDR1 and CDR2 from the germline V gene are SSHAT and FNYEAQ (reference sequence). CDR3 bases: TGTGCTAGCAGCAAGGACAGCAGCTCCTACGAGCAGTACTTC. It is translated as CASSKDSSSYEQYF.